These 18 T cell receptor beta chains were all obtained from the same sample, sequenced in a study of T cell repertoires in cytomegalovirus infection. No antigen has been assigned to these receptors. TCRdb recomputed calls from the reads with MiXCR, one row per CDR3 protein. The table includes 450,000 to 600,000 distinct CDR3 sequences, roughly 43% detected once. Source: cultured PBMCs, taken from culture after CMV antigen stimulation. The receptors here all came from a human donor in good health (CMV status not recorded). Some clones in this sample may be carry-over from other donors' samples.

The count of this clonotype is one. The chain is built from TRBV10-3 and TRBJ2-6; D is ambiguous. V lost 4 bases, J lost 4 bases, and 5 bases lay in between. Germline CDR1 ENHRY, CDR2 SYGVKD. This CDR3 has 13 residues. The CDR3, as DNA: TGTGCCATCAGTGGAGAGGGGGCCAACGTCCTGACTTTC. Translated: CAISGEGANVLTF.

This clonotype has just a few counts. This rearrangement joins TRBV7-4 to TRBJ1-1; tentatively, D is TRBD1 (5 bases). CDR3 length: 13 residues. The V and J ends lost 1 base and 9 bases respectively, with 12 bases between them. CDR1 and CDR2 (germline): SGHVT, SQSDAQ. The CDR3 DNA follows: TGTGCCAGCAGCTTAGAGGCAGGGTCACAAGCTTTCTTT. This codes for CASSLEAGSQAFF.

In this sample, this clonotype turned up many times. The chain joins TRBV6-1 to TRBJ2-5; TRBD2 matches 7 bases. CDR1 MNHNS and CDR2 SASEGT come from the germline V gene. The CDR3 runs to 12 residues. V lost 8 bases and J lost 5; bases outside the gene matches: 5. The CDR3 DNA reads TGTGCCAGCGGAGGGAGGGCGGAGACCCAGTACTTC. It codes for CASGGRAETQYF.

The genes are TRBV29-1 and TRBJ2-1; D is ambiguous. Trimming pared 4 bases from V and 3 bases from J, leaving 7 bases between. This CDR3 has 12 amino acids. Germline V gives CDR1 SQVTM, CDR2 ANQGSEA. The CDR3 DNA is TGCAGCGTTGGGCACCTCTACAATGAGCAGTTCTTC. The encoded protein is CSVGHLYNEQFF.

The chain carries TRBV11-3 and TRBJ2-1; TRBD1 aligns across 9 bases. V was pared by 3 bases and J by 8 bases, with 8 bases of the junction left unmatched. CDR3 size: 15 residues. Germline V gene lookup returns CDR1 SGHNT and CDR2 YENEEA. The CDR3 loop reads CASSLSGTGRHEQFF. The DNA of the CDR3 is TGTGCCAGCAGCTTGTCGGGGACAGGGCGACATGAGCAGTTCTTC.

The chain has TRBV6-1 and TRBJ2-1, with a possible D match to TRBD2 (6 bases). With 5 bases removed from V and 9 bases from J, the gap between germline ends came to 14 bases. Germline V gene sequence: CDR1 MNHNS, CDR2 SASEGT. The CDR3 has 13 residues. CDR3 sequence reads: CASSPGRRVEQFF. Here the CDR3 DNA reads TGTGCCAGCAGTCCAGGGAGGCGGGTTGAGCAGTTCTTC.

The J gene is TRBJ1-6, the V gene TRBV4-2; the match to TRBD1 covers 7 bases. This CDR3 contains 16 residues. CDR1 is LGHNA and CDR2 is YNFKEQ in the germline V gene. The J segment lost 7 bases and the V segment lost 4 bases, leaving 10 bases of the junction unmatched. CDR3 sequence reads: CASSPTGTARNSPLHF. The CDR3 DNA reads as TGTGCCAGCAGCCCAACCGGGACAGCGAGAAATTCACCCCTCCACTTT.

V gene TRBV6-1 combines with J gene TRBJ2-7, with D possibly matching TRBD2 (6 bases). V lost 2 bases and J 9 bases, leaving 14 bases between the germline ends. Germline V CDR1 and CDR2: MNHNS, SASEGT. The CDR3 sequence is 13 residues long. CDR3 nucleotide sequence: TGTGCCAGCAGTGAAATAGGAGGGGCTGGGCAGTACTTC. Its translation is CASSEIGGAGQYF.

The gene calls are TRBV19 and TRBJ1-3, with a weak D call TRBD1 (5 bases). Germline assignment: CDR1 LNHDA and CDR2 SQIVND (reference sequence). The length of the CDR3 is 13 residues. Trimming shortened V by 7 bases and J by 3 bases, and 10 bases separated the two germline ends. DNA of the CDR3: TGTGCCAGTACCCGGACATTTGGAAACACCATATATTTT. It encodes CASTRTFGNTIYF.

This clonotype appeared once. This chain joins TRBV12-3 or TRBV12-4 and TRBJ2-1; 7 nucleotides align to TRBD2. The CDR3 length is 15 residues. V gave up 5 bases and J gave up 1 base; unmatched junction bases: 5. CDR3: CASSTRLASYNEQFF. CDR3 in DNA: TGTGCCAGCAGTACCCGACTAGCTTCCTACAATGAGCAGTTCTTC.

This clonotype was counted at least ten times. The rearrangement uses TRBV7-2 and TRBJ2-1; D is possibly TRBD2 (5 bases). The V end lost 5 bases, the J end lost 3 bases, and 8 bases lay between the germline ends. Germline CDR1 and CDR2: SGHTA and FQGNSA. CDR3 length: 13 amino acids. The CDR3 protein is CASSPRDYNEQFF. The CDR3 region has the DNA TGTGCCAGCAGCCCTCGGGACTACAATGAGCAGTTCTTC.

The rearrangement uses TRBV2 and TRBJ2-2; 8 bases match TRBD1. There are 14 residues in the CDR3. Trimming removed 8 bases from V and 4 bases from J; junction bases left unmatched: 6. Germline V gene sequence: CDR1 SNHLY, CDR2 FYNNEI. CDR3 region: CASSGQGSTGELFF. The CDR3 DNA reads as TGTGCCAGCTCTGGACAGGGAAGCACCGGGGAGCTGTTTTTT.

The chain couples TRBV7-9 to TRBJ1-4; perhaps TRBD1 as D (6 bases). Germline CDR1 SEHNR, CDR2 FQNEAQ (reference sequence). V lost 3 bases to trimming and J lost 5 bases, with 25 bases between them. The CDR3 has 19 residues. CDR3 protein: CASSFFFGVSLGTNEKLFF. The CDR3 DNA is TGTGCCAGCAGCTTTTTTTTTGGGGTTTCGTTGGGGACAAATGAAAAACTGTTTTTT.

This rearrangement joins TRBV12-3 or TRBV12-4 to TRBJ1-5; tentatively, D is TRBD1 (5 bases). Deletions cut 6 bases from V and 6 bases from J, with 9 bases between. The CDR3 runs 12 residues. The CDR3: CASRSGFQPQHF. The CDR3 DNA follows: TGTGCCAGCAGATCAGGGTTTCAGCCCCAGCATTTT.

The rearrangement links TRBV19 to TRBJ2-7; no reliable D call. Trimming removed 1 base at V and 6 bases at J, with 13 bases between. CDR3 length equals 14 residues. Germline CDR1 reads LNHDA; CDR2 reads SQIVND (reference sequence). The CDR3: CASSIVPESSEQYF. Here the CDR3 DNA reads TGTGCCAGTAGTATAGTCCCAGAAAGCTCCGAGCAGTACTTC. The whole variable domain, remainder taken from reference TRBV19 and TRBJ2-7, is DGGITQSPKYLFRKEGQNVTLSCEQNLNHDAMYWYRQDPGQGLRLIYYSQIVNDFQKGDIAEGYSVSREKKESFPLTVTSAQKNPTAFYLCASSIVPESSEQYFGPGTRLTVT.

The chain recombines TRBV5-1 with TRBJ2-7; TRBD2 matches at 8 bases. Trimming took 0 bases from V and 5 from J; bases not matched to a gene: 7. Germline V gene lookup returns CDR1 SGHRS and CDR2 YFSETQ. The CDR3 length is 15 residues. The CDR3 region has the DNA TGCGCCAGCAGCTTGGCTGGCGGGGGGATCGACGAGCAGTACTTC. Translating gives CASSLAGGGIDEQYF. The full variable domain, rest sourced from reference TRBV5-1 and TRBJ2-7, is KAGVTQTPRYLIKTRGQQVTLSCSPISGHRSVSWYQQTPGQGLQFLFEYFSETQRNKGNFPGRFSGRQFSNSRSEMNVSTLELGDSALYLCASSLAGGGIDEQYFGPGTRLTVT.

This clonotype has more than one count but fewer than ten. CDR3 coding DNA: TGCAGCGTTGAAGTGCGGTTCGGGGGCACTGAAGCTTTCTTT. Its translation is CSVEVRFGGTEAFF. The J gene is TRBJ1-1, the V gene TRBV29-1; TRBD1 might be the D (5 bases). Germline V gene lookup returns CDR1 SQVTM and CDR2 ANQGSEA. V was trimmed by 1 base and J by 4 bases, leaving 13 bases between them. The CDR3 spans 14 residues.

V gene TRBV19 combines with J gene TRBJ2-2; 9 bases are a match to TRBD2. CDR1 is LNHDA, CDR2 SQIVND, per germline (reference sequence). V lost 4 bases, J lost 7 bases, and 10 bases stayed unmatched. The CDR3 sequence is 16 residues long. CDR3 nucleotide sequence: TGTGCCAGTAGTAAGGGGGCGGGAGGGCCCGGCGGGGAGCTGTTTTTT. It codes for CASSKGAGGPGGELFF.